Shown below are 15 T cell receptor beta chains from a single sample sequenced in a study of response to subunit inactivated influenza vaccine. TCRdb analysed the RT-PCR reads with MiXCR anew, one entry per CDR3 protein. The repertoire has 500,000 to 600,000 distinct CDR3 sequences, around 11% of them found once; the top ten carry roughly 10%. This material consisted of PBMCs from blood, taken on the day of vaccination. These TCRs come from a man in his fifties who received an inactivated influenza vaccine.

In this sample, this clonotype turned up a few times. The chain combines TRBV9 with TRBJ1-1, with D possibly being TRBD1 (5 bases). V was cut by 0 bases and J by 0 bases, with 15 bases left in between. CDR3 length: 17 residues. The germline V gene has CDR1 SGDLS and CDR2 YYNGEE. CDR3 loop: CASSVDVTGPMNTEAFF. For the CDR3, the DNA is TGTGCCAGCAGCGTAGATGTCACGGGGCCAATGAACACTGAAGCTTTCTTT.

This clonotype was seen ten or more times. The rearrangement joins TRBV29-1 to TRBJ2-7, with D unclear. Between the trimmed V and J ends, which lost 4 bases and 2 bases, there was a span of 12 bases. In germline, CDR1 is SQVTM, CDR2 ANQGSEA. The CDR3 covers 13 residues. The CDR3, as DNA: TGCAGCGTTGGGACGGGCTCCCCCTACGAGCAGTACTTC. It specifies CSVGTGSPYEQYF.

The chain is built from TRBV10-3 and TRBJ2-4; tentatively, D is TRBD1 (6 bases). Looked up from germline, CDR1 is ENHRY and CDR2 is SYGVKD. This CDR3 contains 15 residues. Trimming left V 2 bases short and J 3 bases short, with 11 bases between. The CDR3 coding sequence is TGTGCCATCAGTGAGGTAACAGGGAACAAAAACATTCAGTACTTC. Protein sequence: CAISEVTGNKNIQYF.

This clonotype was detected a few times. This chain uses TRBV7-9 with TRBJ2-1; 9 bases line up with TRBD1. The V gene end was trimmed by 5 bases and the J gene end by 3 bases; junction bases not matched to a gene: 8. This CDR3 spans 16 amino acids. Germline CDR1 reads SEHNR; CDR2 reads FQNEAQ (reference sequence). Here the CDR3 DNA reads TGTGCCAGCAGCCGGCGGACAGGGGACCTCTACAATGAGCAGTTCTTC. Its protein product is CASSRRTGDLYNEQFF.

This clonotype was counted a few times. The V and J genes are TRBV6-5 and TRBJ2-6; 7 positions match TRBD1. Germline V gene lookup returns CDR1 MNHEY and CDR2 SVGAGI. The CDR3 spans 18 residues. V trimming: 5 bases; J trimming: 0 bases; junction bases outside the gene matches: 10. The CDR3 is CASSIQGLVGSGANVLTF. DNA for the CDR3: TGTGCCAGCAGTATACAGGGGTTAGTCGGCTCTGGGGCCAACGTCCTGACTTTC.

This chain connects TRBV27 to TRBJ2-2, with D perhaps assigned TRBD1 or TRBD2 (7 bases each). The CDR3 is 15 residues long. V was shortened by 7 bases and J by 5 bases, with 17 bases between the two germline ends. Germline CDR1 and CDR2: MNHEY and SMNVEV (reference sequence). The CDR3 reads CASTPGGVGTGELFF. The CDR3 bases are TGTGCCAGCACCCCAGGGGGGGTGGGGACCGGGGAGCTGTTTTTT.

This clonotype was counted between two and nine times. This sequence joins TRBV5-1 and TRBJ2-1; 7 bases fit TRBD1. V lost 1 base and J lost 0; bases outside the gene matches: 4. This CDR3 region has 16 residues. Germline lookup yields CDR1 SGHRS and CDR2 YFSETQ. In nucleotides, the CDR3 is TGCGCCAGCAGCTTGAATGCAGGGGGCTCCTACAATGAGCAGTTCTTC. Protein: CASSLNAGGSYNEQFF.

This clonotype was observed many times. The chain is built from TRBV6-1 and TRBJ2-6, with a tentative D call TRBD1 (6 bases). This CDR3 is built from 18 residues. Per the germline V gene, CDR1 is MNHNS and CDR2 is SASEGT. V was pared by 6 bases and J by 1 base, with 19 bases between. For the CDR3, the DNA is TGTGCCAGCAGAAGACACCGGGCCACAGGGTCTGGGGCCAACGTCCTGACTTTC. Its protein product is CASRRHRATGSGANVLTF.

The chain joins TRBV7-8 to TRBJ2-7; D might be TRBD2 (7 bases). The CDR3 is 14 residues long. Germline V gives CDR1 SGHVS, CDR2 FQNEAQ. V lost 3 bases to trimming and J lost 2 bases, with 11 bases between them. CDR3 coding DNA: TGTGCCAGCAGCTTGGACGGGGGGCCCTACGAGCAGTACTTC. This translates into CASSLDGGPYEQYF.

This clonotype was counted at least ten times. The chain uses TRBV7-2 and TRBJ2-7; D remains ambiguous. V was trimmed by 1 base and J by 0 bases, leaving 7 bases between them. The CDR3 contains 14 residues. In germline, CDR1 is SGHTA, CDR2 FQGNSA. DNA for the CDR3: TGTGCCAGCAGCTTAGGCCCAGGCTCCTACGAGCAGTACTTC. This codes for CASSLGPGSYEQYF.

This clonotype was observed a handful of times. This chain uses TRBV20-1 with TRBJ1-1, with D unclear. Trimming took off 1 base at V and 7 bases at J, with 13 bases between the two ends. This CDR3 spans 13 amino acids. Germline CDR1 and CDR2: DFQATT and SNEGSKA (reference sequence). The CDR3: CSARVARRGEAFF. CDR3 DNA sequence: TGCAGTGCTAGAGTAGCCCGTCGGGGTGAAGCTTTCTTT.

In this sample, this clonotype turned up a few times. The chain couples TRBV7-9 to TRBJ2-7; the D gene is possibly TRBD2 (6 bases). V was cut by 7 bases and J by 1 base, with 11 bases left in between. The germline V gene encodes CDR1 SEHNR and CDR2 FQNEAQ (reference sequence). There are 13 residues in the CDR3. The CDR3 sequence is CASTAAGSYEQYF. The CDR3 DNA follows: TGTGCCAGCACCGCGGCGGGATCCTACGAGCAGTACTTC. Based on the CDR3 plus reference TRBV7-9 and TRBJ2-7, the full variable domain is DTGVSQNPRHKITKRGQNVTFRCDPISEHNRLYWYRQTLGQGPEFLTYFQNEAQLEKSRLLSDRFSAERPKGSFSTLEIQRTEQGDSAMYLCASTAAGSYEQYFGPGTRLTVT.

Many counts were recorded for this clonotype. The genes are TRBV7-9 and TRBJ2-3; D not resolved. The CDR3 contains 17 residues. Germline CDR1 SEHNR, CDR2 FQNEAQ (reference sequence). Trimming pared 5 bases from V and 3 bases from J, leaving 21 bases between. The CDR3 region has the DNA TGTGCCAGCAGCCTCCCGGGCTTAGAAGAAGGGACAGATACGCAGTATTTT. As protein: CASSLPGLEEGTDTQYF. The full variable domain, with the rest looked up from reference TRBV7-9 and TRBJ2-3, is DTGVSQNPRHKITKRGQNVTFRCDPISEHNRLYWYRQTLGQGPEFLTYFQNEAQLEKSRLLSDRFSAERPKGSFSTLEIQRTEQGDSAMYLCASSLPGLEEGTDTQYFGPGTRLTVL.

The chain employs TRBV20-1 and TRBJ2-1; no clear D. CDR3 length equals 12 residues. Germline V gene lookup returns CDR1 DFQATT and CDR2 SNEGSKA (reference sequence). V dropped 3 bases and J dropped 9 bases, with 12 bases sitting between them. For the CDR3, the DNA is TGCAGTGCTAGTTTAGGCCCAGGTGAGCAGTTCTTC. It is translated as CSASLGPGEQFF.

The V call is TRBV28, the J call TRBJ2-2; D is undetermined. Germline CDR1 reads MDHEN; CDR2 reads SYDVKM. V was shortened by 5 bases and J by 5 bases, with 12 bases between the two germline ends. The CDR3 runs to 14 residues. The CDR3 here is CASSPLLATGELFF. For the CDR3, the DNA is TGTGCCAGCAGTCCCCTGTTGGCAACCGGGGAGCTGTTTTTT.